Following are 6 T cell receptor beta chains from one sample sequenced in a study of read filtering for tumor transcriptome and immune sequencing. From roughly 390 ng of RNA, a library with molecular barcoded alpha/delta and beta/gamma adaptors was made. Via MiXCR, TCRdb re-called the reads, giving one row per CDR3 protein. The sample includes 35,000 to 40,000 distinct CDR3 sequences, roughly an eighth of them seen just once. The sequencing sample was made of a population of CD138-negative cells sorted from bone marrow. The receptors shown here come from a donor aged 40 or older with multiple myeloma.

This clonotype showed up many times. V gene TRBV6-2 or TRBV6-3 combines with J gene TRBJ1-5, with D possibly matching TRBD1 (5 bases). V gave up 8 bases and J gave up 7 bases, with 18 bases separating them. Looked up from germline, CDR1 is MNHEY and CDR2 is SVGEGT. The length of the CDR3 is 14 residues. The CDR3 nucleotides are TGTGCCAGCGGCCGAGCCGGGGCAGGCCAGCCCCAGCATTTT. Translated, it gives CASGRAGAGQPQHF.

About this clonotype: A much bigger clone sits one base away, suggesting this may be a read error. J is TRBJ2-1 and V is TRBV12-3 or TRBV12-4, with 7 bases fitting TRBD2. With V trimmed by 3 bases and J by 5 bases, 22 bases remained unmatched. This CDR3 is 20 amino acids long. CDR3 protein: CASSFRAPAPAGPTDNEQFF. CDR3 nucleotide sequence: TGTGCCAGCAGTTTTCGGGCCCCAGCCCCAGCGGGACCGACAGACAATGAGCAGTTCTTC.

The table lists this clonotype with many counts. The CDR3 bases are TGCAGCGTTGGGGGGGGCGCCGACTATGGCTACACCTTC. Its translation is CSVGGGADYGYTF. The chain combines TRBV29-1 with TRBJ1-2, with D possibly matching TRBD1 (6 bases). There are 13 residues in the CDR3. The V end lost 4 bases, the J end lost 3 bases, and 12 bases lay between the germline ends. Germline-derived CDR1 and CDR2 are SQVTM and ANQGSEA.

This clonotype was picked up many times. The chain carries TRBV20-1 and TRBJ1-6; D might be TRBD1 (5 bases). Trimming left V 0 bases short and J 7 bases short, with 10 bases between. This CDR3 spans 14 amino acids. Germline assignment: CDR1 DFQATT and CDR2 SNEGSKA (reference sequence). This chain's CDR3 is CSARESGSNSPLHF. CDR3 in DNA: TGCAGTGCTAGAGAGTCAGGGTCGAATTCACCCCTCCACTTT.

This clonotype was seen at least ten times. The DNA of the CDR3 is TGCGCCAGCAGCTTGGTGAGCGGGAGCAACAATGAGCAGTTCTTC. This sequence encodes CASSLVSGSNNEQFF. The V and J genes are TRBV5-1 and TRBJ2-1; TRBD2 aligns across 8 bases. Germline CDR1 is SGHRS and CDR2 is YFSETQ. Trimming removed 0 bases from V and 5 bases from J; junction bases left unmatched: 4. CDR3 length: 15 residues.

This clonotype was observed many times. The V call is TRBV19, the J call TRBJ2-3, with D perhaps given as TRBD1 or TRBD2 (5 bases each). This CDR3 has 14 amino acids. Trimming cost V 5 bases and J 1 base, with 10 bases left between them. In germline, CDR1 is LNHDA, CDR2 SQIVND (reference sequence). In DNA form, the CDR3 reads TGTGCCAGTAGTGAAGGGACGCGCACAGATACGCAGTATTTT. Its protein product is CASSEGTRTDTQYF. Combining the CDR3 with reference TRBV19 and TRBJ2-3 gives the whole variable domain DGGITQSPKYLFRKEGQNVTLSCEQNLNHDAMYWYRQDPGQGLRLIYYSQIVNDFQKGDIAEGYSVSREKKESFPLTVTSAQKNPTAFYLCASSEGTRTDTQYFGPGTRLTVL.